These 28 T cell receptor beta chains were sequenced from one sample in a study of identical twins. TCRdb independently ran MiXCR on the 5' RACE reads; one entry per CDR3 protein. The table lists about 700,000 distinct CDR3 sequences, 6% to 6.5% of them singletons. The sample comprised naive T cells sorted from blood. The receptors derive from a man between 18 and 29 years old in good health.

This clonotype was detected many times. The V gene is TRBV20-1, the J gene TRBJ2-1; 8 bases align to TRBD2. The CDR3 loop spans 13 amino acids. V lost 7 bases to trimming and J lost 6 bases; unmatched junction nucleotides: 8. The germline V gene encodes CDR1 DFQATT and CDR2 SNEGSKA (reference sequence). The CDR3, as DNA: TGCAGTGTGTTTCTAGCGGGCTCCAATGAGCAGTTCTTC. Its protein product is CSVFLAGSNEQFF.

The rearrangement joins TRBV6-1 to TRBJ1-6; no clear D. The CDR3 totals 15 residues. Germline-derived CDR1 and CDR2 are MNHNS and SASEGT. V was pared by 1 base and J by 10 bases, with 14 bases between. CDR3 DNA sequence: TGTGCCAGCAGTGAAGTAGGAGAGACCTTATCACCCCTCCACTTT. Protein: CASSEVGETLSPLHF.

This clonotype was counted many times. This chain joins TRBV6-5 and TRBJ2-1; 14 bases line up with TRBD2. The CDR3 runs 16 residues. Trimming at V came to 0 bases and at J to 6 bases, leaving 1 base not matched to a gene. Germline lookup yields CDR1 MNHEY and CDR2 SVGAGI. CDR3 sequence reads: CASSYSTSGRVNEQFF. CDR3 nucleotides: TGTGCCAGCAGTTACTCGACTAGCGGGAGGGTCAATGAGCAGTTCTTC.

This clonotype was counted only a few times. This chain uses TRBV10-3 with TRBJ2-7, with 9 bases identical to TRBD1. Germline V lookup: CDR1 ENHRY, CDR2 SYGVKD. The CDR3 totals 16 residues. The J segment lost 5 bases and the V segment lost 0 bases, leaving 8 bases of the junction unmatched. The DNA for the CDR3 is TGTGCCATCAGTGAGTCGACTCGGGACAGGGAGAACGAGCAGTACTTC. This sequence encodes CAISESTRDRENEQYF.

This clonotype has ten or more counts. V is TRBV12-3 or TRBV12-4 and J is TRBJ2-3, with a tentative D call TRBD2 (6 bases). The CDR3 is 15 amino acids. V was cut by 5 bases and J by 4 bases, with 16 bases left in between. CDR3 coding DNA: TGTGCCAGCAGTCCGAGTGGGGGGAGTGCAGATACGCAGTATTTT. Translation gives CASSPSGGSADTQYF.

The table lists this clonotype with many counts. CDR3 in DNA: TGTGCCAGCAGTTTTCGTATTTCGGGCACAGATACGCAGTATTTT. This codes for CASSFRISGTDTQYF. The rearrangement links TRBV12-3 or TRBV12-4 to TRBJ2-3; no clear D gene. The V end lost 3 bases, the J end lost 1 base, and 11 bases lay between the germline ends. This CDR3 has 15 residues.

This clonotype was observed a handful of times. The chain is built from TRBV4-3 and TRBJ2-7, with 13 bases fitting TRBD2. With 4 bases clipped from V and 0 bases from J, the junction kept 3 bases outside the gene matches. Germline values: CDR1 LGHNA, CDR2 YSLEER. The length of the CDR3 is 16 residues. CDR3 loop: CASSPGTSGASYEQYF. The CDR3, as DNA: TGCGCCAGCAGCCCAGGGACTAGCGGGGCCTCCTACGAGCAGTACTTC.

The CDR3 spells CASSPWTDTQYF. DNA for the CDR3: TGTGCCAGCAGCCCTTGGACAGATACGCAGTATTTT. The V gene is TRBV7-9, the J gene TRBJ2-3; D not resolved. The length of the CDR3 is 12 residues. V was pared by 5 bases and J by 3 bases, with 6 bases between. Germline V lookup: CDR1 SEHNR, CDR2 FQNEAQ (reference sequence).

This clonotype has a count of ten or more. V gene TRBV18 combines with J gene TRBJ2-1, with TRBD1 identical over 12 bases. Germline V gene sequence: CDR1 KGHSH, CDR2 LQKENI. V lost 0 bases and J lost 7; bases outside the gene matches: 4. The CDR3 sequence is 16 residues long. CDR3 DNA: TGTGCCAGCTCACCACCAGGGACAGGGGGCATGAATGAGCAGTTCTTC. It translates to CASSPPGTGGMNEQFF.

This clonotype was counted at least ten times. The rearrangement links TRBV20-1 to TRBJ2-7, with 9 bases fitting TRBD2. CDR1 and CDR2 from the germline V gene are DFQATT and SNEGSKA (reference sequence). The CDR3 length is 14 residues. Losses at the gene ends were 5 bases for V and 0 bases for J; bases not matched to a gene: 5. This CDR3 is CSAPGLAPSYEQYF. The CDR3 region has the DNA TGCAGTGCTCCAGGACTAGCGCCCTCCTACGAGCAGTACTTC.

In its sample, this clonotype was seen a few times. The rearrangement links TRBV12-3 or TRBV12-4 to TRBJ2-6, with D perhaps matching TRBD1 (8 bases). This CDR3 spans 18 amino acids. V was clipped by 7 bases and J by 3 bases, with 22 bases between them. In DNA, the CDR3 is TGTGCCAGCACCGAGGGGGGGACAGGATTGATTGGGGCCAACGTCCTGACTTTC. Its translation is CASTEGGTGLIGANVLTF.

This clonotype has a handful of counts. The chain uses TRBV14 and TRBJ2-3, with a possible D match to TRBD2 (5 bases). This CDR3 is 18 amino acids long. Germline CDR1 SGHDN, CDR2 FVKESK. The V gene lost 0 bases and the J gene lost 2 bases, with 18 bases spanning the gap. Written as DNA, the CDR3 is TGTGCCAGCAGCCAAGAATTAGTAGCGTACGGTCCCACAGATACGCAGTATTTT. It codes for CASSQELVAYGPTDTQYF.

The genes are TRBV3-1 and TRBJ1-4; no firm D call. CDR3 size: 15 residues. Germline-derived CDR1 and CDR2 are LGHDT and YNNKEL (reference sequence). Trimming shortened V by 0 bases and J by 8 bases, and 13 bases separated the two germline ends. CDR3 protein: CASSQDGNPAEKLFF. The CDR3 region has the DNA TGTGCCAGCAGCCAAGATGGTAACCCGGCGGAAAAACTGTTTTTT. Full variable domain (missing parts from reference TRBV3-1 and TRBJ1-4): DTAVSQTPKYLVTQMGNDKSIKCEQNLGHDTMYWYKQDSKKFLKIMFSYNNKELIINETVPNRFSPKSPDKAHLNLHINSLELGDSAVYFCASSQDGNPAEKLFFGSGTQLSVL.

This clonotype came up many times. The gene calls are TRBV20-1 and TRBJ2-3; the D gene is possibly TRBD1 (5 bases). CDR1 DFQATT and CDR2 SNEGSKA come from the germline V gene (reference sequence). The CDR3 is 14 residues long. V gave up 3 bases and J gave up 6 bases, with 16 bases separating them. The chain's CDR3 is CSARIIAGHDTQYF. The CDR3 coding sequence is TGCAGTGCTAGGATAATCGCAGGGCATGATACGCAGTATTTT.

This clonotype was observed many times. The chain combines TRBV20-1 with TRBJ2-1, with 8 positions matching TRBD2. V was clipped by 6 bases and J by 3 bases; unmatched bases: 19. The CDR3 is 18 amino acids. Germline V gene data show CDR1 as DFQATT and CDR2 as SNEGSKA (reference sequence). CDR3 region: CSAVTPGLVSLDYNEQFF. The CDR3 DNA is TGCAGTGCCGTAACACCGGGACTAGTTTCTCTAGACTACAATGAGCAGTTCTTC.

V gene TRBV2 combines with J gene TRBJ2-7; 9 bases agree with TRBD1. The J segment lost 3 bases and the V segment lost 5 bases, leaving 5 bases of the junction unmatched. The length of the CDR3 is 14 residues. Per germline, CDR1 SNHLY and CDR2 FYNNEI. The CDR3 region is CASSKDRGVYEQYF. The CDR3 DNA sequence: TGTGCCAGCAGTAAGGACAGGGGCGTCTACGAGCAGTACTTC.

The CDR3 sequence is CASSLWDPGANVLTF. CDR3 nucleotide sequence: TGTGCCAGCAGCTTGTGGGATCCTGGGGCCAACGTCCTGACTTTC. This sequence joins TRBV5-5 and TRBJ2-6; D unresolved. The CDR3 sequence is 15 residues long. V was clipped by 1 base and J by 2 bases, with 7 bases between them. The germline gives CDR1 SGHKS, CDR2 YYEKEE (reference sequence).

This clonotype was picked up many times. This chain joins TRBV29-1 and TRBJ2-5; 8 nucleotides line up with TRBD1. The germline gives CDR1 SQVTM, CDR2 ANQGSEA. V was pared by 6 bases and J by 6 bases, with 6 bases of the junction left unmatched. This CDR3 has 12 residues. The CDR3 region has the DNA TGCAGCGTCGGACAGGGAGGACAGACCCAGTACTTC. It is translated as CSVGQGGQTQYF.

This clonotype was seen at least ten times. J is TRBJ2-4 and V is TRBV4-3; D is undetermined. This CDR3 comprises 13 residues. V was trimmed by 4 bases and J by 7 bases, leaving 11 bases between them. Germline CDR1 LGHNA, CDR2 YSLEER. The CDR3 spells CASSPPDQNIQYF. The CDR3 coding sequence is TGCGCCAGCAGCCCTCCCGACCAGAACATTCAGTACTTC.

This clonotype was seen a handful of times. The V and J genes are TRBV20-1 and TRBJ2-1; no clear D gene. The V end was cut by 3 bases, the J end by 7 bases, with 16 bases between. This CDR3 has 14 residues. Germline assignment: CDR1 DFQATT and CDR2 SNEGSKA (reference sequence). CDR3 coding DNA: TGCAGTGCTAGCGCCCGATTAGGATGGAATGAGCAGTTCTTC. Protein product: CSASARLGWNEQFF.

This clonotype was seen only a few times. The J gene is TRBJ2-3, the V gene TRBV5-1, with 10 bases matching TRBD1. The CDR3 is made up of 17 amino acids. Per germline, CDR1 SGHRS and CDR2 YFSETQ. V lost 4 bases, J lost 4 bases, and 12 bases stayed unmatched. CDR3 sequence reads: CASSPRLDRGSSDTQYF. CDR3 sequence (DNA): TGCGCCAGCAGCCCCCGACTGGACAGGGGGAGTTCAGATACGCAGTATTTT.

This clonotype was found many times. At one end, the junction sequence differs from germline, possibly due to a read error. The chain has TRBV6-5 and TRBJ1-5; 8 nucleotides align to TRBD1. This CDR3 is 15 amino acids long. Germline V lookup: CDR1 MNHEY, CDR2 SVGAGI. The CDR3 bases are TGCGCCAGCAGCTACGGACAGGGCGGCAATCAGCCCCAGCATTTT. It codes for CASSYGQGGNQPQHF.

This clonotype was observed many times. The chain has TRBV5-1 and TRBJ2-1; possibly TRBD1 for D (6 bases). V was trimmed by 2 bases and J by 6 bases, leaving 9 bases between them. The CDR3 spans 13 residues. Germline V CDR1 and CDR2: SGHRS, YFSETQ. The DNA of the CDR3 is TGCGCCAGCAGCTTACAGGGACCCAATGAGCAGTTCTTC. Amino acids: CASSLQGPNEQFF.

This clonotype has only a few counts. CDR3 DNA: TGTGCCAGCAGCTCCCCGGACGCTGGTAACTACAATGAGCAGTTCTTC. Translating gives CASSSPDAGNYNEQFF. The chain recombines TRBV7-3 with TRBJ2-1; D is unresolved. This CDR3 spans 16 amino acids. Looked up from germline, CDR1 is SGHTA and CDR2 is FQGTGA. V was trimmed by 4 bases and J by 3 bases, leaving 16 bases between them. Based on the CDR3 plus reference TRBV7-3 and TRBJ2-1, the full variable domain is GAGVSQTPSNKVTEKGKYVELRCDPISGHTALYWYRQSLGQGPEFLIYFQGTGAADDSGLPNDRFFAVRPEGSVSTLKIQRTERGDSAVYLCASSSPDAGNYNEQFFGPGTRLTVL.

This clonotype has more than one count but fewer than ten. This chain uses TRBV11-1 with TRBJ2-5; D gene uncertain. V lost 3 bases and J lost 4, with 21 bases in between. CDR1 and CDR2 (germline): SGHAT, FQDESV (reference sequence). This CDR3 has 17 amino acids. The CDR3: CASSFDTGFLIGETQYF. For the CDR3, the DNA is TGTGCCAGCAGCTTCGATACGGGTTTTTTGATCGGAGAGACCCAGTACTTC.

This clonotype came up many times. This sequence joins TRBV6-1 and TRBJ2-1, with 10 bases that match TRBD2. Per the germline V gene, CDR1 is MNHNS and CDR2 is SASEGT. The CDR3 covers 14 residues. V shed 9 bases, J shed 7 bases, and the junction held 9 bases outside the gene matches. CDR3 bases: TGTGCCAGTCAAAATATAGCGGGAGGTAATGAGCAGTTCTTC. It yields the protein CASQNIAGGNEQFF.

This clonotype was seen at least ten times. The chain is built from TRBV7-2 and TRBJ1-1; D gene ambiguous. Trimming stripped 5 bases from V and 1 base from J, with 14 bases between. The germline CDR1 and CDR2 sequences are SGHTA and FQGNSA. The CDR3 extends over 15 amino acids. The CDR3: CASSESPAWNTEAFF. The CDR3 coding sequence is TGTGCCAGCAGCGAAAGCCCTGCATGGAACACTGAAGCTTTCTTT.

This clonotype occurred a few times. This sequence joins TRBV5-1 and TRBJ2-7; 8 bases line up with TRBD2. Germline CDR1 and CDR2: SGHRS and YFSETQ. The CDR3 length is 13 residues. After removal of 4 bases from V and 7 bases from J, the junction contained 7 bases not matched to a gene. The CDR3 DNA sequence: TGCGCCAGCAGCCTAGCGGGTGGCCAGGAGCAGTACTTC. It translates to CASSLAGGQEQYF.